This TCR beta chain emerged from a study of radiotherapy plus CTLA-4 blockade in lung cancer. Study as a whole: With roughly a third of patients having disease control, objective responses were seen in roughly 19%. Whole-study findings and limits: Reports state that early shifts in blood T cell clones, with interferon-beta, best predicted response. Tumor-origin TCR clones grew in blood after radiotherapy plus ipilimumab.

V was shortened by 2 bases and J by 0 bases, with 14 bases between the two germline ends. Germline CDR1 and CDR2: MNHEY and SVGAGI. This CDR3 is built from 16 residues. Data came from immunoSEQ multiplex PCR; TCRdb stores just in-frame clones and leaves some out. The table includes some 40,000 clones, about four fifths detected once. As regards this clone: As yet, its antigen is unknown.

The specimen was peripheral blood, collected from a patient treated with radiotherapy plus ipilimumab. V and J are TRBV6-5 and TRBJ2-7; tentative D call: TRBD2 (5 bases). The origin of this receptor is a human donor with non-small cell lung cancer that progressed on radiotherapy plus ipilimumab. CDR3 DNA: TGTGCCAGCAGTTACGGGCTTGGGAGCGTCTCCTACGAGCAGTACTTC. Translation gives CASSYGLGSVSYEQYF.